This TCR beta chain was recorded in a study of blood T cell repertoires in COVID-19 (dated by TCRdb to about 2020). Turning to the overall study: The collaborator samples originated in the United States, Italy and Spain and spanned the acute and convalescent phases of COVID-19. The material from the prospective study consisted of cDNA or gDNA derived from T cells, B-cell-depleted T cells, or PBMCs. The repertoires were made available in a free public database intended to serve as a resource for research on the immune response to SARS-CoV-2. The sample metadata nearly always contained a de-identified subject ID, COVID-19 status, age in years and sex. The samples were drawn from the first 160 participants of the ongoing ImmuneRACE study and from about 1,200 subjects provided by 6 global collaborators. HLA class I and class II types, where available, came from metadata supplied by the sample provider rather than from assay-based typing. The dataset comprised deeply sampled blood TCRbeta repertoires from subjects exposed to, actively infected with, or recovered from COVID-19. Overall study outcomes, separate from this receptor: The amount of clinical and demographic metadata varied by source and participant and was provided uncurated.

TCRbeta CDR3 regions were amplified from genomic DNA by means of the immunoSEQ Assay, a bias-controlled multiplex PCR. The authors processed their data as follows. The number of nucleated cells in each sample was estimated by amplification of reference gene primers within the assay. To quantify the absolute abundance of each unique TCRbeta CDR3 rearrangement, sequence reads were collapsed and filtered. For each sample, productive Simpson clonality was calculated as the square root of Simpson's diversity index across productive rearrangements. In its TCRdb copy, this immuneACCESS table keeps in-frame sequences only and misses some clones. Where compared with another copy, unresolved V genes explain less than half of these, and the others have no known cause. That table furnishes V, J and clone size, whereas the DNA furnished D and trimming. This sample lists some 230,000 clones; roughly 80% were detected once. The ten largest make up 4% to 6% of the sample.

Deletion took 2 bases off V and 0 bases off J, with a span of 5 bases between the germline ends. CDR1 and CDR2 are drawn from the germline V gene: ENHRY, SYGVKD. The CDR3 measures 14 amino acids from cysteine to phenylalanine. The retained sequence is limited to the CDR3, 42 bases, with the frame set at the first base. Note on this clone: The clone's antigen remains unknown. Base-call qualities are not available, and no considerably larger clone is one nucleotide away.

Another Seattle source contributed samples from volunteer blood donors who had recovered from COVID-19. Whole blood was collected in K2EDTA tubes by collaborating institutions according to the institutions' own protocols. For TCRbeta analysis, collaborators shipped samples in one of three forms: frozen whole blood, isolated PBMCs, or DNA extracted from either of those sample types. The V and J segments used are TRBV10-3 and TRBJ1-5, with the identity of the D gene unclear. The TCR originated in a woman aged 55-75 years who had recovered from COVID-19. Sequencing input: peripheral blood. The nucleotides are TGTGCCATCAGTGAGACAGATAGCAATCAGCCCCAGCATTTT. It codes for CAISETDSNQPQHF.